Below are 23 T cell receptor beta chains sequenced from a single sample in a study of memory CD4+ T cells and cytomegalovirus serostatus. The sort gate was single viable CD3+CD4+CD8-CD45RO+ cells for memory CD4+ T cells. The assay was immunoSEQ multiplex PCR, and TCRdb's table has in-frame clones only and misses some. The sample records about 59,000 clones, approximately 78% being singletons. Sequences were obtained from memory CD4+ T cells from blood. All receptors derive from an adult in good health and CMV-seronegative.

The sample holds a few counts of this clone. The chain employs TRBV14 and TRBJ2-5; 14 nucleotides align to TRBD2. The length of the CDR3 is 21 residues. J gave up 5 bases and V 1 base, and 18 bases lay outside the gene matches. The germline gives CDR1 SGHDN, CDR2 FVKESK. For the CDR3, the DNA is TGTGCCAGCAGCCAAGTTTTACGAGGGACTAGCGGGAGTCTTAGGATTGAGACCCAGTACTTC. Amino acid sequence: CASSQVLRGTSGSLRIETQYF.

The chain joins TRBV19 to TRBJ2-3, with D uncertain. The germline V gene encodes CDR1 LNHDA and CDR2 SQIVND (reference sequence). There are 15 residues in the CDR3. The ends were cut back, 7 bases at V and 0 bases at J, with 14 bases in the middle. DNA for the CDR3: TGTGCCAGTAAGTCGAAACCCAAAAGCACAGATACGCAGTATTTT. Translating gives CASKSKPKSTDTQYF.

The rearrangement uses TRBV7-9 and TRBJ1-5; the D gene is possibly TRBD1 (6 bases). This CDR3 has 14 amino acids. The germline CDR1 and CDR2 sequences are SEHNR and FQNEAQ (reference sequence). V gave up 3 bases and J gave up 3 bases, with 9 bases separating them. CDR3 sequence reads: CASSFTGPNQPQHF. For the CDR3, the DNA is TGTGCCAGCAGCTTCACAGGGCCCAATCAGCCCCAGCATTTT. Full variable domain (outside the CDR3, taken from reference TRBV7-9 and TRBJ1-5): DTGVSQNPRHKITKRGQNVTFRCDPISEHNRLYWYRQTLGQGPEFLTYFQNEAQLEKSRLLSDRFSAERPKGSFSTLEIQRTEQGDSAMYLCASSFTGPNQPQHFGDGTRLSIL.

The chain uses TRBV19 and TRBJ1-2; a weak D match, TRBD1 (6 bases). The CDR3 runs to 14 residues. V was cut by 4 bases and J by 4 bases, with 13 bases left in between. Germline loops: CDR1 LNHDA, CDR2 SQIVND (reference sequence). CDR3 sequence (DNA): TGTGCCAGTAGTACGGACAGAACCTTCTATGGCTACACCTTC. The encoded protein is CASSTDRTFYGYTF.

This sequence joins TRBV6-5 and TRBJ1-5; a weak D match, TRBD1 (5 bases). Germline V gene lookup returns CDR1 MNHEY and CDR2 SVGAGI. The CDR3 is 14 amino acids. The V end lost 5 bases, the J end lost 1 base, and 9 bases lay between the germline ends. CDR3 loop: CASSPRVSNQPQHF. CDR3 DNA: TGTGCCAGCAGTCCCAGGGTCAGCAATCAGCCCCAGCATTTT.

This chain uses TRBV5-1 with TRBJ1-1, with TRBD1 matching 10 bases. Germline CDR1 is SGHRS and CDR2 is YFSETQ. CDR3 size: 14 residues. J was trimmed by 7 bases and V by 2 bases; bases with no gene match: 5. The CDR3 DNA sequence: TGCGCCAGCAGCTTCGGGACAGGGGAGGGTGAAGCTTTCTTT. Protein product: CASSFGTGEGEAFF.

V and J are TRBV14 and TRBJ2-7; no definite D call. Trimming stripped 2 bases from V and 3 bases from J, with 5 bases between. This CDR3 is built from 12 residues. Germline V CDR1 and CDR2: SGHDN, FVKESK. This chain's CDR3 is CASSQWVYEQYF. In DNA, the CDR3 is TGTGCCAGCAGCCAATGGGTCTACGAGCAGTACTTC.

Points on this clone: One end of the junction does not line up with germline, which may come from a read error. The rearrangement links TRBV5-1 to TRBJ2-1; no reliable D call. Looked up from germline, CDR1 is SGHRS and CDR2 is YFSETQ. This CDR3 comprises 13 residues. This CDR3 reads CASSLDRAGPFLF. The CDR3, as DNA: TGCGCCAGCAGCTTGGATCGGGCAGGACCCTTCCTCTTC.

The rearrangement links TRBV6-5 to TRBJ2-7, with 7 positions matching TRBD2. The V and J ends lost 0 bases and 2 bases, in that order; junction bases with no gene match: 4. Germline loops: CDR1 MNHEY, CDR2 SVGAGI. The CDR3 covers 15 residues. This CDR3 is CASSYSIGLAYEQYF. For the CDR3, the DNA is TGTGCCAGCAGTTACTCGATAGGACTAGCCTACGAGCAGTACTTC.

This sequence joins TRBV2 and TRBJ1-5; D not certain. Trimming pared 3 bases from V and 8 bases from J, leaving 20 bases between. The CDR3 totals 16 residues. The germline V gene encodes CDR1 SNHLY and CDR2 FYNNEI. The CDR3 here is CASSEVLWLFGKPQHF. The CDR3 region has the DNA TGTGCCAGCAGTGAGGTATTATGGTTGTTCGGGAAGCCCCAGCATTTT.

The chain couples TRBV5-1 to TRBJ2-7, with 8 bases identical to TRBD1. Germline assignment: CDR1 SGHRS and CDR2 YFSETQ. The CDR3 spans 14 residues. The trim removed 5 bases at V and 5 bases at J, leaving 9 bases unmatched. As DNA, the CDR3 is TGCGCCAGCAGAGTGGGGGCGACAGGGGACGAGCAGTACTTC. This translates into CASRVGATGDEQYF.

This chain uses TRBV18 with TRBJ2-3; 15 bases align to TRBD2. The germline V gene has CDR1 KGHSH and CDR2 LQKENI. Losses at the gene ends were 2 bases for V and 5 bases for J; bases not matched to a gene: 2. The CDR3 has 16 amino acids. CDR3 bases: TGTGCCAGCTCACCAGGACTAGCGGGAGGGCGAGATACGCAGTATTTT. Amino acids: CASSPGLAGGRDTQYF.

As DNA, the CDR3 is TGTGCCAGCAGTGCCCAGGGTGGCAATAATTCACCCCTCCACTTT. This gives the protein CASSAQGGNNSPLHF. This chain joins TRBV25-1 and TRBJ1-6; maybe TRBD1 (5 bases). The V end was cut by 4 bases, the J end by 5 bases, with 12 bases between. CDR1 MGHDK and CDR2 SYGVNS come from the germline V gene. This CDR3 has 15 residues.

The gene calls are TRBV5-1 and TRBJ1-1, with TRBD1 matching 8 bases. Germline V lookup: CDR1 SGHRS, CDR2 YFSETQ. The CDR3 length is 14 residues. The V gene end was trimmed by 4 bases and the J gene end by 3 bases; junction bases not matched to a gene: 5. This chain's CDR3 is CASSADRAYTEAFF. CDR3 nucleotides: TGCGCCAGCAGCGCGGACAGGGCGTACACTGAAGCTTTCTTT. The full variable domain, with the rest looked up from reference TRBV5-1 and TRBJ1-1, is KAGVTQTPRYLIKTRGQQVTLSCSPISGHRSVSWYQQTPGQGLQFLFEYFSETQRNKGNFPGRFSGRQFSNSRSEMNVSTLELGDSALYLCASSADRAYTEAFFGQGTRLTVV.

The V and J genes are TRBV7-8 and TRBJ2-7; 8 bases agree with TRBD2. Germline V lookup: CDR1 SGHVS, CDR2 FQNEAQ. V dropped 3 bases and J dropped 4; count of bases not matched to a gene: 8. The CDR3 loop spans 15 amino acids. The CDR3 DNA reads as TGTGCCAGCAGCTTGAGGACTAGCTTAGTATACGAGCAGTACTTC. Its protein is CASSLRTSLVYEQYF.

The V gene is TRBV7-9, the J gene TRBJ2-1, with 9 bases aligning to TRBD2. The V segment lost 10 bases and the J segment 4 bases; nucleotides outside the gene matches: 17. Germline loops: CDR1 SEHNR, CDR2 FQNEAQ (reference sequence). CDR3 length: 17 residues. CDR3 region: CATQGLSTSGIYNEQFF. The CDR3 DNA is TGTGCCACCCAAGGACTCTCGACTAGCGGAATTTACAATGAGCAGTTCTTC.

V and J are TRBV20-1 and TRBJ2-1; D unresolved. CDR3 length equals 11 residues. Trimming left V 3 bases short and J 10 bases short, with 10 bases between. Germline V lookup: CDR1 DFQATT, CDR2 SNEGSKA (reference sequence). The CDR3 loop is CSASLSWEQFF. The CDR3, as DNA: TGCAGTGCTAGCTTAAGTTGGGAGCAGTTCTTC.

The rearrangement joins TRBV5-6 to TRBJ1-6; 8 nucleotides line up with TRBD1. CDR3 length: 17 residues. V shed 3 bases and J 7 bases; nucleotides not matched to a gene: 12. CDR1 and CDR2 from the germline V gene are SGHDT and YYEEEE. The CDR3 coding sequence is TGTGCCAGCAGCTCGAGAGGGGCGGGACAGGTCAATTCACCCCTCCACTTT. Translated: CASSSRGAGQVNSPLHF.

CDR3 in DNA: TGTGCCAGCAGCTTAATAAGCTACGAGCAGTACTTC. It yields the protein CASSLISYEQYF. The chain is built from TRBV11-3 and TRBJ2-7; no clear D gene. CDR1 SGHNT and CDR2 YENEEA come from the germline V gene. Trimming stripped 2 bases from V and 3 bases from J, with 5 bases between. The CDR3 runs to 12 residues.

The sample holds a few counts of this clone. The chain uses TRBV5-1 and TRBJ2-7, with D perhaps matching TRBD1 (6 bases). This CDR3 is 11 amino acids long. V lost 8 bases to trimming and J lost 4 bases, with 10 bases between them. Germline assignment: CDR1 SGHRS and CDR2 YFSETQ. CDR3 nucleotides: TGCGCCAGTAAGGGGGAGTACGAGCAGTACTTC. Its translation: CASKGEYEQYF.

This chain joins TRBV18 and TRBJ2-7; TRBD2 agrees at 9 bases. V shed 2 bases and J 8 bases; nucleotides not matched to a gene: 10. CDR1 KGHSH and CDR2 LQKENI come from the germline V gene. The CDR3 extends over 15 amino acids. CDR3 sequence (DNA): TGTGCCAGCTCACCAAAGAGCGGGAGGACGACACAGCAGTACTTC. It specifies CASSPKSGRTTQQYF.

This rearrangement joins TRBV30 to TRBJ2-1; 7 nucleotides line up with TRBD2. Losses at the gene ends were 2 bases for V and 4 bases for J; bases not matched to a gene: 5. In germline, CDR1 is GTSNPN, CDR2 SVGIG (reference sequence). The CDR3 is 14 residues long. CDR3 bases: TGTGCCTGGAGTAAGCGGGGACTTTACAATGAGCAGTTCTTC. Its protein is CAWSKRGLYNEQFF.

The V call is TRBV2, the J call TRBJ2-6; perhaps TRBD1 as D (5 bases). Germline CDR1 and CDR2: SNHLY and FYNNEI. Trimming stripped 6 bases from V and 0 bases from J, with 15 bases between. The CDR3 has 17 residues. The CDR3 nucleotides are TGTGCCAGCAGACCTTTCGACAGTTACTCTGGGGCCAACGTCCTGACTTTC. Translating it yields CASRPFDSYSGANVLTF.